Sequencing of this T cell receptor (beta chain) was carried out in a study of cytomegalovirus exposure and HLA in healthy donors. Overall study results and limits: Available immune exposure information was restricted to CMV serostatus only. Some highly shared sequence variants likely arose as a pipeline artifact. Per a prior analysis, the majority of TCR beta V segments were productive roughly 87% or roughly 30% of the time.

13 Jbeta primers and 60 Vbeta primers were used for the PCR. Sequencing was performed with immunoSEQ multiplex PCR; in TCRdb, only in-frame clones are kept and a portion is missing. The sample shows about 160,000 clones, 80% of them seen only once. The J segment lost 9 bases and the V segment lost 6 bases, leaving 9 bases of the junction unmatched. This CDR3 region has 15 residues. Germline-derived CDR1 and CDR2 are SNHLY and FYNNEI. Healthy individuals who donated bone marrow served as the donors. Worth noting for this clone: What it binds is unknown.

The gene calls are TRBV2 and TRBJ2-1; TRBD2 matches at 12 bases. This TCR was recovered from a woman aged 45-65 years in good health and CMV-seronegative. The sequenced sample was PBMCs. DNA of the CDR3: TGTGCCAGCAGAGATCTAGCGGGGGGGCCTAGTGAGCAGTTCTTC. It is translated as CASRDLAGGPSEQFF.